The 11 T cell receptor beta chains reported below all come from one sample, sequenced in a study of OX40 agonist ivuxolimab in advanced cancers. Here immunoSEQ multiplex PCR was the method, and the copy in TCRdb shows in-frame clones only, minus some. The repertoire includes about 73,000 clones, 90% to 95% of them detected once, and about 0.42% sits in the top ten. The specimen comprised CD4+ or CD8+ T cells sorted from blood, sampled in a trial of the OX40 agonist ivuxolimab. The receptor set was obtained from an adult with an advanced solid tumor such as melanoma, head and neck, liver or kidney cancer.

This chain joins TRBV5-1 and TRBJ2-3; no definite D call. CDR1 is SGHRS, CDR2 YFSETQ, per germline. This CDR3 has 15 amino acids. The V end lost 4 bases, the J end lost 2 bases, and 14 bases lay between the germline ends. In DNA, the CDR3 is TGCGCCAGCAGCGGCCTGGGAACATTCACAGATACGCAGTATTTT. Its translation: CASSGLGTFTDTQYF.

The V call is TRBV7-2, the J call TRBJ2-7, with 13 bases lining up with TRBD2. J lost 7 bases, V lost 1 base, and 4 bases had no gene match. This CDR3 spans 15 amino acids. The germline CDR1 and CDR2 sequences are SGHTA and FQGNSA. The CDR3 DNA reads TGTGCCAGCAGCTTAGGGACTAGCGGGAGTGATGAGCAGTACTTC. Its translation is CASSLGTSGSDEQYF.

This clone was seen just once. The V gene is TRBV30, the J gene TRBJ1-5; no firm D call. The CDR3 is 13 amino acids. The V end was cut by 0 bases, the J end by 4 bases, with 7 bases between. Germline values: CDR1 GTSNPN, CDR2 SVGIG (reference sequence). CDR3 in amino acids: CAWSVSGNQPQHF. CDR3 bases: TGTGCCTGGAGTGTATCTGGGAATCAGCCCCAGCATTTT. Supplemented by reference TRBV30 and TRBJ1-5, the full variable domain reads SQTIHQWPATLVQPVGSPLSLECTVEGTSNPNLYWYRQAAGRGLQLLFYSVGIGQISSEVPQNLSASRPQDRQFILSSKKLLLSDSGFYLCAWSVSGNQPQHFGDGTRLSIL.

The CDR3 is CATSRDTGAAPQHF. The CDR3 bases are TGTGCCACCAGCAGAGATACTGGAGCGGCGCCCCAGCATTTT. J is TRBJ1-5 and V is TRBV15; D is uncertain. The CDR3 is 14 residues long. Germline lookup yields CDR1 LNHNV and CDR2 YYDKDF (reference sequence). V was trimmed by 0 bases and J by 9 bases, leaving 12 bases between them. Full variable domain (rest looked up from reference TRBV15 and TRBJ1-5): DAMVIQNPRYQVTQFGKPVTLSCSQTLNHNVMYWYQQKSSQAPKLLFHYYDKDFNNEADTPDNFQSRRPNTSFCFLDIRSPGLGDTAMYLCATSRDTGAAPQHFGDGTRLSIL.

V is TRBV9 and J is TRBJ2-2; D possibly corresponds to TRBD1 (5 bases). CDR3 size: 16 residues. Germline CDR1 is SGDLS and CDR2 is YYNGEE. V shed 0 bases and J shed 4 bases, with 13 bases lying between them. CDR3 loop: CASSVGGRVGTGELFF. The CDR3 nucleotides read TGTGCCAGCAGCGTAGGAGGCAGGGTGGGCACCGGGGAGCTGTTTTTT.

V usage is TRBV6-5 and J usage is TRBJ2-7, with a possible D match to TRBD2 (6 bases). The V and J ends lost 5 bases and 2 bases respectively, with 13 bases between them. Germline loops: CDR1 MNHEY, CDR2 SVGAGI. The CDR3 contains 14 residues. This CDR3 is CASSRNRETYEQYF. The CDR3 DNA follows: TGTGCCAGCAGTCGTAACCGGGAGACCTACGAGCAGTACTTC.

In this sample, this clone turned up once. V is TRBV5-4 and J is TRBJ2-3, with D possibly matching TRBD2 (7 bases). Germline V gene lookup returns CDR1 SGHNT and CDR2 YYREEE (reference sequence). Trimming cost V 2 bases and J 9 bases, with 13 bases left between them. This CDR3 comprises 13 residues. The CDR3 reads CASSLRGEGTQYF. CDR3 nucleotides: TGTGCCAGCAGCTTAAGGGGGGAGGGCACGCAGTATTTT.

V is TRBV11-2 and J is TRBJ1-4; 9 bases align to TRBD1. J lost 4 bases, V lost 10 bases, and 10 bases had no gene match. CDR1 is SGHAT and CDR2 is FQNNGV in the germline V gene. The CDR3 runs to 15 residues. CDR3 residues: CATKTGGTINEKLFF. CDR3 nucleotide sequence: TGTGCCACCAAGACAGGGGGAACCATTAATGAAAAACTGTTTTTT.

The chain uses TRBV7-8 and TRBJ2-7; D is ambiguous. The CDR3 has 13 amino acids. With 5 bases removed from V and 6 bases from J, the gap between germline ends came to 14 bases. Per the germline V gene, CDR1 is SGHVS and CDR2 is FQNEAQ. The CDR3, as DNA: TGTGCCAGCAGCCAACTCATCAACCGCGAGCAGTACTTC. Amino acids: CASSQLINREQYF.

The table lists this clone with a few counts. This chain connects TRBV7-2 to TRBJ2-7, with 13 nucleotides matching TRBD2. J gave up 6 bases and V 5 bases, and 13 bases lay outside the gene matches. From germline, CDR1 is SGHTA and CDR2 FQGNSA. There are 17 residues in the CDR3. CDR3 region: CASSPRPGTSGIGEQYF. The DNA of the CDR3 is TGTGCCAGCAGCCCCCGCCCTGGGACTAGCGGGATTGGCGAGCAGTACTTC.

This chain joins TRBV10-3 and TRBJ2-1; 12 positions agree with TRBD2. V lost 0 bases to trimming and J lost 3 bases; unmatched junction nucleotides: 18. This CDR3 spans 22 amino acids. Germline V gene sequence: CDR1 ENHRY, CDR2 SYGVKD. The CDR3 DNA reads as TGTGCCATCAGTGAGTCGTTGGTTCGAGGGCTAGCGGGAGGGGGTCGCTACAATGAGCAGTTCTTC. This codes for CAISESLVRGLAGGGRYNEQFF.